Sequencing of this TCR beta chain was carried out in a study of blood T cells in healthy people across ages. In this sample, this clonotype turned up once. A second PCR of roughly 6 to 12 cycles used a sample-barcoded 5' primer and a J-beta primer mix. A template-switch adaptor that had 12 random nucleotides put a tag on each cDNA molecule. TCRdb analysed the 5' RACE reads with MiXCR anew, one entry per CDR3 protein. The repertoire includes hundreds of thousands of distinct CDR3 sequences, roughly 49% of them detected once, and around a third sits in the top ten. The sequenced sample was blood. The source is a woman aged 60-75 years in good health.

CDR3 nucleotide sequence: TGTGCCAGCAGTTACGAAGCGGGCCGCACAGATACGCAGTATTTT. Translation gives CASSYEAGRTDTQYF. The chain links TRBV6-2 or TRBV6-3 to TRBJ2-3; TRBD2 is a possible D gene (6 bases). Germline V gene data show CDR1 as MNHEY and CDR2 as SVGEGT. The germline V and J ends were trimmed by 2 bases and 1 base, with 10 bases remaining between them. The CDR3 consists of 15 residues.